This TCR beta chain was identified during a study of T cells in Graves' hyperthyroidism and ophthalmopathy (dated by TCRdb to the late 2010s). Study-wide context: Peripheral blood was sampled at the time of initial diagnosis, prior to any treatment. To identify distinguishing TCR V-J signatures, a discovery cohort of roughly 100 patients was used, comprising some 45 with Graves' ophthalmopathy and 57 with stable Graves' hyperthyroidism. An independent validation cohort of about 20 hyperthyroidism patients and 17 patients who later progressed to ophthalmopathy tested prospective prediction of ophthalmopathy. For training and testing, the 100 or so patients in the discovery cohort were randomly divided in a 7:3 ratio. Thyroid tissue and blood T-cell repertoires from more than five Graves' hyperthyroidism patients were also compared in the study. Once sampling was done, hyperthyroidism patients were given methimazole at a starting dose of 30 mg daily, whereas ophthalmopathy patients were given high-dose intravenous methylprednisolone. According to the paper, TCR Vbeta CDR3 sequencing was carried out on approximately 140 peripheral blood samples, which came from around 43 ophthalmopathy, some 73 hyperthyroidism and about 17 progressor patients. General study outcomes and caveats: No statistical method was used to set the sample size in advance, and investigators knew the group allocation. In validation, progression to ophthalmopathy was predicted by the model with 70.59% sensitivity and approximately 78% specificity, a median of 6.5 months before onset. Most expanded thyroid clonotypes (frequency above 0.001) were also detected in blood, a finding suggesting that blood repertoires may reflect thyroid immune responses. In cross-validation, a model built on a 13 V-J signature told ophthalmopathy apart from stable hyperthyroidism with 87.88% sensitivity and roughly 82% specificity, and in testing the same model reached 80%/75%.

CDR1 is given as MGHRA and CDR2 as YSYEKL, both from the germline V gene. Measured from the cysteine to the phenylalanine, the CDR3 is 16 residues long. Of all the DNA, just the CDR3 is kept, 48 bases in frame from base 1. Trimming removed 4 bases from V and 8 bases from J, leaving 20 bases between the germline ends. Notes on this clonotype: Its recognized antigen is unknown. Per-base qualities were not stored, and no clone one base away is much larger.

Moderately to severely active disease, a Clinical Activity Score of at least 3, a NOSPECS grade of at least 4, and a duration under 3 months were present in ophthalmopathy patients. Any patient with an uncontrolled infection, another autoimmune disease, pregnancy or lactation was excluded. Diagnoses relied on clinical symptoms, serum thyroxine and TRAb, thyroid ultrasound and orbital computed tomography. Ficoll-Paque density gradient centrifugation was used to isolate PBMCs from around 10 ml of fresh peripheral blood. Total RNA was extracted with Trizol reagent, and quality was checked on an Agilent 2100 Bioanalyzer. TCR beta CDR3 regions were amplified from RNA transcripts. A first-round RT-PCR of the TCR CDR3 used the HTBI primer set with the Qiagen OneStep RT-PCR kit. Libraries were constructed in a second round of multiplex PCR, after which size selection and purification were performed. Paired-end sequencing of the libraries was performed with 100 bp reads on an Illumina HiSeq2000. The paper's processing steps were these. SOAPnuke was used to process the raw data, with reads discarded if the reads contained adapters or uncalled bases, had a mean Phred below 15, or lacked an exact constant-primer or identifier match. COPE v1.2.5 was used to merge high-quality paired reads, and clonotypes were defined as unique nucleotide sequences. MiTCR v1.1 was used to align clonotypes to the IMGT TRBV, TRBD and TRBJ reference segments. Only V-J combinations with frequency above 0.0001, covering 99% to 99.2% of repertoires, were analysed. The TCS score was defined as the ratio of F50 (clonal expansion) to E x V (chaos), calculated using BLOSUM62-based TCRdist between CDR3 peptides within each V-J. Welch's t-statistics and random forest reduced roughly 530 V-J features to roughly 13, which were used in a naive Bayes classifier (R e1071). TCRdb reanalyzed the raw reads on its own, using fastp at Q25 for trimming and MiXCR for clone calling, and kept in-frame beta chains. Duplicate CDR3 protein sequences are folded into a single record with the most common DNA and genes. None of the V and J calls come from the authors' own analysis; TCRdb made them. The sample table records around 500,000 distinct CDR3 sequences; 22% of these occur just once. In total, the top ten clones hold roughly 49% of the sample.

The TCR sequence derives from a woman between 65 and 79 years old with Graves' ophthalmopathy. The material sequenced was blood. The sequence joins TRBV4-1 to TRBJ1-4; the best D guess is TRBD1, with 5 bases matching. The CDR3 protein sequence reads: CASSREGAGYREKLFF. The DNA is TGCGCCAGCAGCCGTGAAGGGGCAGGGTATAGGGAAAAACTGTTTTTT.